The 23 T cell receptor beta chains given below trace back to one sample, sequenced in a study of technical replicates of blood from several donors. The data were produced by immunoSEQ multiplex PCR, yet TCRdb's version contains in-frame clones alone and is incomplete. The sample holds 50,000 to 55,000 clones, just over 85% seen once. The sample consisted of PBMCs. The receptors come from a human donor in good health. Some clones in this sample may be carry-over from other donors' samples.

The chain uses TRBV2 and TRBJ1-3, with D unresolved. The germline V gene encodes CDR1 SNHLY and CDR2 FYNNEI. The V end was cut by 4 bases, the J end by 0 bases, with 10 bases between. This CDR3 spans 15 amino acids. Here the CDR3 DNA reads TGTGCCAGCAGTGCGGACGGAGGCTCTGGAAACACCATATATTTT. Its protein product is CASSADGGSGNTIYF.

CDR3 sequence: CASSGRGRAGELFF. The CDR3 DNA is TGTGCCAGCAGTGGCAGGGGTAGGGCCGGGGAGCTGTTTTTT. This sequence joins TRBV6-5 and TRBJ2-2, with a possible D match to TRBD1 (6 bases). The CDR3 extends over 14 amino acids. V lost 5 bases and J 6 bases, leaving 13 bases between the germline ends. The germline V gene has CDR1 MNHEY and CDR2 SVGAGI.

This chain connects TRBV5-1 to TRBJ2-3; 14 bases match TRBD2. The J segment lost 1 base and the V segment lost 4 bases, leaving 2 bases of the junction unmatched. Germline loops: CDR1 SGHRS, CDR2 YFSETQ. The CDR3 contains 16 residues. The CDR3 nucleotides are TGCGCCAGCAGCGTGGGACTAGCGGGGGGCACAGATACGCAGTATTTT. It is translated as CASSVGLAGGTDTQYF.

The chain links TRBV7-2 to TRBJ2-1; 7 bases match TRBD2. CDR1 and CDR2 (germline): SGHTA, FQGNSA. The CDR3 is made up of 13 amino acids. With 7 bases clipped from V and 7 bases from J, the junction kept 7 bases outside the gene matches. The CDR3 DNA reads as TGTGCCAGCATCGGGAGGAACGAGAATGAGCAGTTCTTC. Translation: CASIGRNENEQFF.

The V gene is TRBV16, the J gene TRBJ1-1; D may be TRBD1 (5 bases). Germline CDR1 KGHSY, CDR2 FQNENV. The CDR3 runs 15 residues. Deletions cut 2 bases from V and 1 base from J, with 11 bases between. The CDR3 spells CASSQTGGTNTEAFF. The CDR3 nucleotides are TGTGCCAGCAGCCAAACCGGAGGGACGAACACTGAAGCTTTCTTT.

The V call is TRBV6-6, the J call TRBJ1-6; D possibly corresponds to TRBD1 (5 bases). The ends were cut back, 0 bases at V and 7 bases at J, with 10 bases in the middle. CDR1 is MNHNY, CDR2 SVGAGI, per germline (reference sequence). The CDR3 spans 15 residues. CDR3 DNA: TGTGCCAGCAGTTACTCGCAGGGTGAGAATTCACCCCTCCACTTT. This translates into CASSYSQGENSPLHF.

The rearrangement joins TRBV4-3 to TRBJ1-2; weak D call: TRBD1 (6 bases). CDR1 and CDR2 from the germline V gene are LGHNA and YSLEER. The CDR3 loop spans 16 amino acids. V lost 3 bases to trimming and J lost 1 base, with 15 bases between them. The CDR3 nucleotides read TGCGCCAGCAGCCACACGACCGGGACACTTAACTATGGCTACACCTTC. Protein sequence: CASSHTTGTLNYGYTF.

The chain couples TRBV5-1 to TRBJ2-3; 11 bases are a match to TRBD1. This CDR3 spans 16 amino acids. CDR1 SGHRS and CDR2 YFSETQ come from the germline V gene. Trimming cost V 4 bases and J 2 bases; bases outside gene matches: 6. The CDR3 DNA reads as TGCGCCAGCAGCATCGGACAGGGGGCGTCCACAGATACGCAGTATTTT. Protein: CASSIGQGASTDTQYF.

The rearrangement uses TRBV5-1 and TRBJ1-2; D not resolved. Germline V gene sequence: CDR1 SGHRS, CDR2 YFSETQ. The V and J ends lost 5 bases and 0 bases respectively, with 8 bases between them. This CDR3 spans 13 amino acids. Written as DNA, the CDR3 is TGCGCCAGCAGATCCACGGCTAACTATGGCTACACCTTC. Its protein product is CASRSTANYGYTF.

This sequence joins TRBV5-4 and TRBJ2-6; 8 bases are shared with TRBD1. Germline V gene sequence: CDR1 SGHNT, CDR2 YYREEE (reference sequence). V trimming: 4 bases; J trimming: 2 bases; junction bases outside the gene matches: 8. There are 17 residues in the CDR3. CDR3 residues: CASSLRQGRPGANVLTF. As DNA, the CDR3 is TGTGCCAGCAGCCTACGACAGGGGAGGCCTGGGGCCAACGTCCTGACTTTC.

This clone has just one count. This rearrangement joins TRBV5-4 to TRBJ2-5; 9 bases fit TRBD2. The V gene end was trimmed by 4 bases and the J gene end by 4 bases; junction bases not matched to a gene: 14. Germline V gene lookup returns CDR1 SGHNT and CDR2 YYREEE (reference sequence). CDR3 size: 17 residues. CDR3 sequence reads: CASSRPGGGGASETQYF. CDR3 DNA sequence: TGTGCCAGCAGCCGCCCGGGTGGCGGGGGGGCGTCAGAGACCCAGTACTTC. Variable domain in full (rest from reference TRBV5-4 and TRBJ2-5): ETGVTQSPTHLIKTRGQQVTLRCSSQSGHNTVSWYQQALGQGPQFIFQYYREEENGRGNFPPRFSGLQFPNYSSELNVNALELDDSALYLCASSRPGGGGASETQYFGPGTRLLVL.

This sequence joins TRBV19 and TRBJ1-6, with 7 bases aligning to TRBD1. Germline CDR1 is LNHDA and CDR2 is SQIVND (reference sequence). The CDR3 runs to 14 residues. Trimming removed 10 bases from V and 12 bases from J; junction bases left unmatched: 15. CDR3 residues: CATMAGTARGPLHF. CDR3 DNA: TGTGCCACCATGGCGGGGACAGCCCGAGGACCCCTCCACTTT.

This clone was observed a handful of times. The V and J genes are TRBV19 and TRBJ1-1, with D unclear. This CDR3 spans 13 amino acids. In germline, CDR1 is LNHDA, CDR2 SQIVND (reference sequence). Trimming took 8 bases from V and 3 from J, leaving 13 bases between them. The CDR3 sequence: CASGRDDDTEAFF. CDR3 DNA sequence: TGTGCCAGTGGCCGGGATGACGACACTGAAGCTTTCTTT.

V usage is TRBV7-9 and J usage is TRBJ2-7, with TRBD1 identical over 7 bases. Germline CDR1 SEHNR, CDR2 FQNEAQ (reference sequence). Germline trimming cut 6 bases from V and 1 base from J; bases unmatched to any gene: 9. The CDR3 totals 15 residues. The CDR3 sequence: CASRGDRDPSYEQYF. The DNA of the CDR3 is TGTGCCAGCAGAGGAGACAGGGATCCGTCCTACGAGCAGTACTTC.

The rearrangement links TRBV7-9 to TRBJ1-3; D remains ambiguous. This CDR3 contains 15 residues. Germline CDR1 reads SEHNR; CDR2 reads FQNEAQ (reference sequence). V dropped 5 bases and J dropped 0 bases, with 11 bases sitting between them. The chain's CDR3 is CASSLGGSSGNTIYF. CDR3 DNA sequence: TGTGCCAGCAGCCTAGGAGGCAGCTCTGGAAACACCATATATTTT.

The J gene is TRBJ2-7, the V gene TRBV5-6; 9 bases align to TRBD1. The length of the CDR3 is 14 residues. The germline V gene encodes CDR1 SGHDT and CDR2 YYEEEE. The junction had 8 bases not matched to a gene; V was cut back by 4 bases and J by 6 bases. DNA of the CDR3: TGTGCCAGCAGCCCGACAGGGGGGTTCCGCGAGCAGTACTTC. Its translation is CASSPTGGFREQYF.

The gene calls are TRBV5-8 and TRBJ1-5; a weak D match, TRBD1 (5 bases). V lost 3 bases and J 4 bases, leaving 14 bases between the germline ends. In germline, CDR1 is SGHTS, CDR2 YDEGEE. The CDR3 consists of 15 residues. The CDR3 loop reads CASSSSDSFNQPQHF. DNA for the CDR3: TGTGCCAGCAGCTCTTCTGACAGCTTTAATCAGCCCCAGCATTTT.

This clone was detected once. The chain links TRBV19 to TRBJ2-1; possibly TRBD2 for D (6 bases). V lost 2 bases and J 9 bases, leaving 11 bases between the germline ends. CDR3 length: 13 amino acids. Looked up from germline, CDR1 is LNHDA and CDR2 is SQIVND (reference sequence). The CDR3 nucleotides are TGTGCCAGTAGTATACGGGAGAAGGCTGAGCAGTTCTTC. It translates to CASSIREKAEQFF.

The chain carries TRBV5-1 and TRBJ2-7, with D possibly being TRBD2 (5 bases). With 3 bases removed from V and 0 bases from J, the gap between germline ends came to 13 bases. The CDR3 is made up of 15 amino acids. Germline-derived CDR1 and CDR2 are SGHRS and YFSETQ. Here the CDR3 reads CASSSKLGSSYEQYF. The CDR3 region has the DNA TGCGCCAGCAGCTCGAAGTTAGGGAGCTCCTACGAGCAGTACTTC.

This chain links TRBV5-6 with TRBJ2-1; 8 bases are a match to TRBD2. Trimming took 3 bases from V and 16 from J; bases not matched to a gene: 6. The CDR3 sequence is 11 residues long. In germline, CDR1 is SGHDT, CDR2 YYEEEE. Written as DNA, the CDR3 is TGTGCCAGCAGCTCGAGCGGGGGTGAATTCTTC. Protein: CASSSSGGEFF.

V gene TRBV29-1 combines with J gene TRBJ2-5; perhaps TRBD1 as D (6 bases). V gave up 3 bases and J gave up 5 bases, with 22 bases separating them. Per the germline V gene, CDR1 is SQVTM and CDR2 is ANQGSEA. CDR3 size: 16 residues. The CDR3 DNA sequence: TGCAGCGTTGATCCCATACAGGGCTTGAAGGGGGAGACCCAGTACTTC. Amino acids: CSVDPIQGLKGETQYF.

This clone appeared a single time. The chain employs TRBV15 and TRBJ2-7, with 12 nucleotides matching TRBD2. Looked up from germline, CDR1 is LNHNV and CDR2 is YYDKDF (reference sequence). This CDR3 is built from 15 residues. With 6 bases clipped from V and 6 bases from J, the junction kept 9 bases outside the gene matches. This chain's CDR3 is CATSPRLAGVVEQYF. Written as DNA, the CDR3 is TGTGCCACCAGTCCCCGACTAGCGGGAGTAGTCGAGCAGTACTTC.

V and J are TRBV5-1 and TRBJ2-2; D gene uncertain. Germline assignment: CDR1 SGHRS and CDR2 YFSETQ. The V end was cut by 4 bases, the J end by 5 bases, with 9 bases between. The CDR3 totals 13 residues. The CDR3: CASSAVVTGELFF. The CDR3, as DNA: TGCGCCAGCAGCGCCGTAGTGACCGGGGAGCTGTTTTTT.